This T cell receptor beta chain was observed in a study of cytomegalovirus exposure and HLA in healthy donors. The sample holds a few counts of this clone. Its antigen is not known. Primers included in the PCR were 60 Vbeta and 13 Jbeta primers. Clones were read by immunoSEQ multiplex PCR, and TCRdb kept only the in-frame ones, dropping some. The sample lists more than 150,000 clones, roughly four fifths seen once, with under 2% in the top ten. Donors consisted of healthy bone marrow donors. There are 16 residues in the CDR3. Germline assignment: CDR1 MNHNS and CDR2 SASEGT. V lost 3 bases and J 10 bases, leaving 22 bases between the germline ends. The study, taken as a whole, reports: The study recorded 150 to 200 TCR beta chains that were cytomegalovirus-associated. In vitro assays verified that a few CMV-associated chains recognized CMV antigens specifically. Analyses of presence/absence relied on an assumption of roughly uniform sequencing depth across donors.

The sequence was collected from a man aged 40-50 years in good health and CMV-seronegative. The chain links TRBV6-1 to TRBJ2-1; D might be TRBD2 (6 bases). Sequenced: PBMCs. In nucleotides, the CDR3 is TGTGCCAGCAGTGATAGTGGGGCGACTAGACCAGGCGAGCAGTTCTTC. It translates to CASSDSGATRPGEQFF.